The rows below give T cell receptor beta chains drawn from one sample of a study of blood T cells in healthy people across ages. TCRdb recomputed calls from the 5' RACE reads with MiXCR, one row per CDR3 protein. The sample lists some 1,800,000 distinct CDR3 sequences; 39% were seen once. What was sequenced was blood. The receptors derive from a human donor in good health. The CDR3 runs from the conserved cysteine through the conserved F or W. The D gene is left open where the match is weak. Expanded clones are given a class, and other clones once, few, many or no size at all.

>TRBD2|-|TRBV20-1|TRBJ2-7
TGCAGTGCTAGAACCTCCAGCGGGGGCACCTACGAGCAGTACTTC
CSARTSSGGTYEQYF
>-|-|TRBV20-1|TRBJ2-1
TGCAGTGCCAGGCGGGTCCCTTACAATGAGCAGTTCTTC
CSARRVPYNEQFF
>TRBD1|-|TRBV18|TRBJ1-4
TGTGCCAGCTCACCCGTCTTTGGACAGGCCGGACTCAATGAAAAACTGTTTTTT
CASSPVFGQAGLNEKLFF
>-|-|TRBV12-5|TRBJ1-1
TGTGCTAGTGGTTTGGCCCTTGGCGGGGCTGAAGCTTTCTTT
CASGLALGGAEAFF
>-|-|TRBV29-1|TRBJ1-2
TGCAGCGTTGAAGTTTCGCAGGGAAATAACTATGGCTACACCTTC
CSVEVSQGNNYGYTF
>-|few|TRBV6-1|TRBJ2-7
TGTGCCAGCCTCTTCGGTCGTGGCTACGAGCAGTACTTC
CASLFGRGYEQYF
>TRBD2|-|TRBV4-3|TRBJ2-5
TGCGCCAGCAGCCAAGTTCTAGCGGGGGGGCCTAAGGAAGAGACCCAGTACTTC
CASSQVLAGGPKEETQYF
>-|many|TRBV4-3|TRBJ1-2
TGCGCCAGCAGCCATAACAGGGAAGGTGGCTACACCTTC
CASSHNREGGYTF
>-|-|TRBV3-1|TRBJ2-2
TGTGCCAGCAGCCAGCTTAACGGGCACGGGGAGCTGTTTTTT
CASSQLNGHGELFF
>-|few|TRBV20-1|TRBJ2-7
TGCAGTGCTAGAGCAGGGGTCACCTACGAGCAGTACTTC
CSARAGVTYEQYF
>TRBD2|-|TRBV11-3|TRBJ2-1
TGTGCCAGCAGCTTAGGCGGGACTAGCGGGAGCTCCTACAATGAGCAGTTCTTC
CASSLGGTSGSSYNEQFF
>-|-|TRBV3-1|TRBJ2-7
TGTGCCAGCAGTCCCGGGCCAGGCCCAATCTACGAGCAGTACTTC
CASSPGPGPIYEQYF
>-|-|TRBV20-1|TRBJ2-3
TGCAGTGCTAGTGCTGTCACAGATACGCCGTATTTT
CSASAVTDTPYF
>TRBD1|-|TRBV20-1|TRBJ1-1
TGCAGTGCTGTGGGACCACGACAGGGATGGACTGAAGCTTTCTTT
CSAVGPRQGWTEAFF
>-|-|TRBV6-5|TRBJ2-1
TGTGCCAGCAGTTACGAAGTCGGACGTCAAGAGCAGTTCTTC
CASSYEVGRQEQFF
>TRBD2|-|TRBV20-1|TRBJ2-7
TGCAGTGCTAGGGAGGGACTAGCGGGGGCCGAACGCTCCTACGAGCAGTACTTC
CSAREGLAGAERSYEQYF
>-|once|TRBV6-1|TRBJ1-5
TGTGCCAGCAGTGAACCCTCGGGGGGGCGCAATCAGCCCCAGCATTTT
CASSEPSGGRNQPQHF
>TRBD2|-|TRBV3-1|TRBJ2-1
TGTGCCAGCAGCCGCGGGGGGGCCCACGGTGAGCAGTTCTTC
CASSRGGAHGEQFF
>-|-|TRBV7-2|TRBJ2-3
TGTGCCATTTCCGTTTGGGGGGCAGATACGCAGTATTTT
CAISVWGADTQYF
>-|few|TRBV5-1|TRBJ2-1
TGCGCCAGCAGCTTGTCCCAGGGATTGAATGAGCAGTTCTTC
CASSLSQGLNEQFF
>-|once|TRBV7-9|TRBJ2-7
TGTACCAGCAGCTTAGATCGGGTTCCCTACGAGCAGTACTTC
CTSSLDRVPYEQYF
>-|few|TRBV7-8|TRBJ1-2
TGTGCCAGCAGCTTAGCTAGTGGGTATGACTATGGCTACACCTTC
CASSLASGYDYGYTF
>-|-|TRBV28|TRBJ2-7
TGTGCCAGCAGCATTCGGGGTAACGAGCAGTACTTC
CASSIRGNEQYF
>-|few|TRBV5-1|TRBJ1-2
TGCGCCAGCAGCTTGGGGGGTTTCGCTATTGGCTACACCTTC
CASSLGGFAIGYTF
>-|few|TRBV12-3/TRBV12-4|TRBJ1-1
TGCGCCAGCAGTTTATGGGAGGGGAACACTGAAGCTTTCTTT
CASSLWEGNTEAFF
>-|-|TRBV7-6|TRBJ2-1
TGTGCCAGTAGCTTAGGAGGGGGGGGCGACCTGTACAATGAGCAGTTCTTC
CASSLGGGGDLYNEQFF
>-|-|TRBV29-1|TRBJ2-1
TGCAGCGTTGCTGGGGTGGTCTACAATGAGCAGTTCTTC
CSVAGVVYNEQFF
>-|few|TRBV7-9|TRBJ1-1
TGTGCCAGCAGCCCCCCGGGGGGCCAGATTCTTATAGGCACTGAAGCTTTCTTT
CASSPPGGQILIGTEAFF
>TRBD2|-|TRBV7-2|TRBJ2-5
TGTGCCAGCAGCTCCCAATCGGCGGGGGGGACCCAGTACTTC
CASSSQSAGGTQYF
>-|-|TRBV11-1|TRBJ1-5
TGTGCCAGCAGCTTAGCCCCGAGGAGGGGCAATCAGCCCCAGCATTTT
CASSLAPRRGNQPQHF
>TRBD1|-|TRBV6-5|TRBJ1-2
TGTGCCAGCAGGATGACAGGGCGAACGTCTAACTATGGCTACACCTTC
CASRMTGRTSNYGYTF
>-|-|TRBV6-2/TRBV6-3|TRBJ1-1
TGTGCCAGCAGACAGGGTTTTGGCACTGAAGCTTTCTTT
CASRQGFGTEAFF
>-|few|TRBV4-2|TRBJ1-2
TGTGCCAGCAGCCAAGAAGACAGCTATGGCTACACCTTC
CASSQEDSYGYTF
>-|-|TRBV7-2|TRBJ2-4
TGTGCCAGCAGCCTCGACCCCACCTACGTGCAGTACTTC
CASSLDPTYVQYF
>-|few|TRBV10-3|TRBJ2-5
TGTGCCATCAGTGAGGTTGCTGGGGGATGGGAGACCCAGTACTTC
CAISEVAGGWETQYF
>-|few|TRBV9|TRBJ2-5
TGTGCCAGCAGCGTAGGGGGGTCGACAGAGACCCAGTACTTC
CASSVGGSTETQYF
>-|few|TRBV2|TRBJ2-4
TGTGCCAGCAGTGAAGCGCCTTTAGGGAACATTCAGTACTTC
CASSEAPLGNIQYF